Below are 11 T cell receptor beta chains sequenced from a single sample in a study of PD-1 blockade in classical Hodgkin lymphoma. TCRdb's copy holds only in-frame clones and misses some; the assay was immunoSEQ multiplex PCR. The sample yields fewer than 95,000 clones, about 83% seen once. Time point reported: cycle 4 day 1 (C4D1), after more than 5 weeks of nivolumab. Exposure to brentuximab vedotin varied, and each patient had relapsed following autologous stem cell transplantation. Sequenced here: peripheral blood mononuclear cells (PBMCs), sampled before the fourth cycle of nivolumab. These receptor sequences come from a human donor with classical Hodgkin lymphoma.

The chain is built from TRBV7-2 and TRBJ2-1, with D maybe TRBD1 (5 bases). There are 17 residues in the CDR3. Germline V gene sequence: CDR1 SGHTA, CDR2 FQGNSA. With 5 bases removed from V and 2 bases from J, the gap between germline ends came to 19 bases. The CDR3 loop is CASSAPPSQGPYNEQFF. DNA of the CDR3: TGTGCCAGCAGCGCCCCCCCCTCCCAGGGCCCCTACAATGAGCAGTTCTTC. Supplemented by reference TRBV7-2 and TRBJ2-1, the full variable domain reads GAGVSQSPSNKVTEKGKDVELRCDPISGHTALYWYRQSLGQGLEFLIYFQGNSAPDKSGLPSDRFSAERTGGSVSTLTIQRTQQEDSAVYLCASSAPPSQGPYNEQFFGPGTRLTVL.

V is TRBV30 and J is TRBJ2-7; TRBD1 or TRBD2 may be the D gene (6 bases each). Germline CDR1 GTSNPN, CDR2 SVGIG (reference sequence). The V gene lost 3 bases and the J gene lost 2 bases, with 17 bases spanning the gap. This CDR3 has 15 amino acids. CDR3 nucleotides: TGTGCCTGGAGGACCCAGGGGATAGCGGCCTACGAGCAGTACTTC. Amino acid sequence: CAWRTQGIAAYEQYF.

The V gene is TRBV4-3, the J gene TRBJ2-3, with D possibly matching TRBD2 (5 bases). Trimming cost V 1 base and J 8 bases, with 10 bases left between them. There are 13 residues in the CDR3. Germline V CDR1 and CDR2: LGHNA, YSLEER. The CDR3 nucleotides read TGCGCCAGCAGCCAAGTTCGGGCGGGTACGCAGTATTTT. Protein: CASSQVRAGTQYF.

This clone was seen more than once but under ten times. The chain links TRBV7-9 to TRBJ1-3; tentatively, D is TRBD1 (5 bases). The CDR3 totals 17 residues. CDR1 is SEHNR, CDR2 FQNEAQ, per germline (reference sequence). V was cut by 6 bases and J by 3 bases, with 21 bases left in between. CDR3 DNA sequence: TGTGCCAGCAGGCCCCGGCAGGGCTTAACCGTTGGAAACACCATATATTTT. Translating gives CASRPRQGLTVGNTIYF.

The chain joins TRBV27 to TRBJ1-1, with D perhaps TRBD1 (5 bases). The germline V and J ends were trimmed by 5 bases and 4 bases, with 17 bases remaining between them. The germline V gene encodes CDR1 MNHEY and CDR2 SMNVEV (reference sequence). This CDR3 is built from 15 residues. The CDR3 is CASSHRLGGITEAFF. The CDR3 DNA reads TGTGCCAGCAGTCACCGCCTTGGGGGAATCACTGAAGCTTTCTTT.

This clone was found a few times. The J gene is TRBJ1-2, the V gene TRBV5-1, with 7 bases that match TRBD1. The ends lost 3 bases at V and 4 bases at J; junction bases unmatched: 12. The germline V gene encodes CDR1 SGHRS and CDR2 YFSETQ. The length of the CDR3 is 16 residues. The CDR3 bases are TGCGCCAGCAGCTGGGGGAGGGACAGTCGAGGCTATGGCTACACCTTC. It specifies CASSWGRDSRGYGYTF.

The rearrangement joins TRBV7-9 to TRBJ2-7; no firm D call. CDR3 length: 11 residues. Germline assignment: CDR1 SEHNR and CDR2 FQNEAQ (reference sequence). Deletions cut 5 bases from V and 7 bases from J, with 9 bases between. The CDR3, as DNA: TGTGCCAGCAGCCAGTACACTGAGCAGTACTTC. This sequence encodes CASSQYTEQYF. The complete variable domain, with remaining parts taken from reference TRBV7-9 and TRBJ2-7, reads DTGVSQNPRHKITKRGQNVTFRCDPISEHNRLYWYRQTLGQGPEFLTYFQNEAQLEKSRLLSDRFSAERPKGSFSTLEIQRTEQGDSAMYLCASSQYTEQYFGPGTRLTVT.

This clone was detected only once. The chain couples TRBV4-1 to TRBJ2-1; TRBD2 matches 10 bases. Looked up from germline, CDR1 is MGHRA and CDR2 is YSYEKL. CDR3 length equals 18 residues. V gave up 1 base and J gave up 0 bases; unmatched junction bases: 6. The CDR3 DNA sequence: TGCGCCAGCAGCCAAGGGGGGACTAGCGAAAGCTCCTACAATGAGCAGTTCTTC. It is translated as CASSQGGTSESSYNEQFF.

Here the CDR3 reads CASSIGQPAGEQYF. CDR3 DNA: TGTGCCAGTAGTATAGGGCAGCCTGCTGGGGAGCAGTACTTC. The chain links TRBV19 to TRBJ2-7; D unresolved. V dropped 1 base and J dropped 7 bases, with 14 bases sitting between them. Germline V gene data show CDR1 as LNHDA and CDR2 as SQIVND (reference sequence). CDR3 length: 14 residues.

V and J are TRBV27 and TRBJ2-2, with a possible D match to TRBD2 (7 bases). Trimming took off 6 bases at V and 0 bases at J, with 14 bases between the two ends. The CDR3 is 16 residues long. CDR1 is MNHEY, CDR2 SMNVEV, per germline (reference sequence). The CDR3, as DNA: TGTGCCAGCAGAGGGGGGGTCTGGGCGAACACCGGGGAGCTGTTTTTT. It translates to CASRGGVWANTGELFF.

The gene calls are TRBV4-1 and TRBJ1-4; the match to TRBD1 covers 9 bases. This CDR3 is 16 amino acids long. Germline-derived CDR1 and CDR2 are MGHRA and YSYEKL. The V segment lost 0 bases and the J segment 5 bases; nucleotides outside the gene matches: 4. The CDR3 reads CASSQDRGTGNEKLFF. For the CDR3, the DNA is TGCGCCAGCAGCCAAGATAGGGGGACAGGGAATGAAAAACTGTTTTTT.